A selection of T cell receptor beta chains follows, all from one sample in a study of identical twins. Each CDR3 protein gets one entry after TCRdb re-called the 5' RACE reads with MiXCR. The sample carries 300,000 to 400,000 distinct CDR3 sequences, approximately 13% recorded once. This sample was shared with a second study, whose subject was yellow fever vaccine responses in identical twins.

The sequencing input was CD8+ T cells sorted from blood. These receptors were taken from a young woman in good health. Each CDR3 is given with its conserved first and last residue. The order of the fields is clone size, CDR3 length, V gene, CDR3 protein. Not every row has a clone size; where given, it reads once, few, many or a size class.

clone size: -; CDR3 length: 17; V gene: TRBV5-6; CDR3 protein: CASSLALLGGSYNEQFF
clone size: few; CDR3 length: 16; V gene: TRBV11-2; CDR3 protein: CASSPPLGTLTDTQYF
clone size: -; CDR3 length: 12; V gene: TRBV7-9; CDR3 protein: CASRPSRYEQFF
clone size: -; CDR3 length: 15; V gene: TRBV12-3/TRBV12-4; CDR3 protein: CANSLGGQIIDGYTF
clone size: -; CDR3 length: 15; V gene: TRBV20-1; CDR3 protein: CSADRGNDAKNIQYF
clone size: many; CDR3 length: 12; V gene: TRBV12-3/TRBV12-4; CDR3 protein: CASSFSLAYQFF
clone size: few; CDR3 length: 14; V gene: TRBV7-8; CDR3 protein: CASSPGTSNGEQYF
clone size: -; CDR3 length: 11; V gene: TRBV27; CDR3 protein: CASIYGETQYF
clone size: -; CDR3 length: 13; V gene: TRBV7-3; CDR3 protein: CASSLFSADTQYF
clone size: -; CDR3 length: 16; V gene: TRBV27; CDR3 protein: CASSYSSGELDHEQYF
clone size: few; CDR3 length: 14; V gene: TRBV12-3/TRBV12-4; CDR3 protein: CASTWGGTKNIQYF
clone size: few; CDR3 length: 18; V gene: TRBV10-3; CDR3 protein: CAISEWIRTSGDTDTQYF
clone size: -; CDR3 length: 13; V gene: TRBV12-3/TRBV12-4; CDR3 protein: CASSSQPDQPQHF
clone size: few; CDR3 length: 14; V gene: TRBV20-1; CDR3 protein: CSALSRDLSYEQYF
clone size: -; CDR3 length: 18; V gene: TRBV7-6; CDR3 protein: CASSFRLAGDPNTGELFF
clone size: few; CDR3 length: 13; V gene: TRBV19; CDR3 protein: CASSLGAGSEQYF
clone size: few; CDR3 length: 17; V gene: TRBV5-8; CDR3 protein: CASSLMISGTLQETQYF
clone size: -; CDR3 length: 14; V gene: TRBV20-1; CDR3 protein: CSASITGPYNEQFF